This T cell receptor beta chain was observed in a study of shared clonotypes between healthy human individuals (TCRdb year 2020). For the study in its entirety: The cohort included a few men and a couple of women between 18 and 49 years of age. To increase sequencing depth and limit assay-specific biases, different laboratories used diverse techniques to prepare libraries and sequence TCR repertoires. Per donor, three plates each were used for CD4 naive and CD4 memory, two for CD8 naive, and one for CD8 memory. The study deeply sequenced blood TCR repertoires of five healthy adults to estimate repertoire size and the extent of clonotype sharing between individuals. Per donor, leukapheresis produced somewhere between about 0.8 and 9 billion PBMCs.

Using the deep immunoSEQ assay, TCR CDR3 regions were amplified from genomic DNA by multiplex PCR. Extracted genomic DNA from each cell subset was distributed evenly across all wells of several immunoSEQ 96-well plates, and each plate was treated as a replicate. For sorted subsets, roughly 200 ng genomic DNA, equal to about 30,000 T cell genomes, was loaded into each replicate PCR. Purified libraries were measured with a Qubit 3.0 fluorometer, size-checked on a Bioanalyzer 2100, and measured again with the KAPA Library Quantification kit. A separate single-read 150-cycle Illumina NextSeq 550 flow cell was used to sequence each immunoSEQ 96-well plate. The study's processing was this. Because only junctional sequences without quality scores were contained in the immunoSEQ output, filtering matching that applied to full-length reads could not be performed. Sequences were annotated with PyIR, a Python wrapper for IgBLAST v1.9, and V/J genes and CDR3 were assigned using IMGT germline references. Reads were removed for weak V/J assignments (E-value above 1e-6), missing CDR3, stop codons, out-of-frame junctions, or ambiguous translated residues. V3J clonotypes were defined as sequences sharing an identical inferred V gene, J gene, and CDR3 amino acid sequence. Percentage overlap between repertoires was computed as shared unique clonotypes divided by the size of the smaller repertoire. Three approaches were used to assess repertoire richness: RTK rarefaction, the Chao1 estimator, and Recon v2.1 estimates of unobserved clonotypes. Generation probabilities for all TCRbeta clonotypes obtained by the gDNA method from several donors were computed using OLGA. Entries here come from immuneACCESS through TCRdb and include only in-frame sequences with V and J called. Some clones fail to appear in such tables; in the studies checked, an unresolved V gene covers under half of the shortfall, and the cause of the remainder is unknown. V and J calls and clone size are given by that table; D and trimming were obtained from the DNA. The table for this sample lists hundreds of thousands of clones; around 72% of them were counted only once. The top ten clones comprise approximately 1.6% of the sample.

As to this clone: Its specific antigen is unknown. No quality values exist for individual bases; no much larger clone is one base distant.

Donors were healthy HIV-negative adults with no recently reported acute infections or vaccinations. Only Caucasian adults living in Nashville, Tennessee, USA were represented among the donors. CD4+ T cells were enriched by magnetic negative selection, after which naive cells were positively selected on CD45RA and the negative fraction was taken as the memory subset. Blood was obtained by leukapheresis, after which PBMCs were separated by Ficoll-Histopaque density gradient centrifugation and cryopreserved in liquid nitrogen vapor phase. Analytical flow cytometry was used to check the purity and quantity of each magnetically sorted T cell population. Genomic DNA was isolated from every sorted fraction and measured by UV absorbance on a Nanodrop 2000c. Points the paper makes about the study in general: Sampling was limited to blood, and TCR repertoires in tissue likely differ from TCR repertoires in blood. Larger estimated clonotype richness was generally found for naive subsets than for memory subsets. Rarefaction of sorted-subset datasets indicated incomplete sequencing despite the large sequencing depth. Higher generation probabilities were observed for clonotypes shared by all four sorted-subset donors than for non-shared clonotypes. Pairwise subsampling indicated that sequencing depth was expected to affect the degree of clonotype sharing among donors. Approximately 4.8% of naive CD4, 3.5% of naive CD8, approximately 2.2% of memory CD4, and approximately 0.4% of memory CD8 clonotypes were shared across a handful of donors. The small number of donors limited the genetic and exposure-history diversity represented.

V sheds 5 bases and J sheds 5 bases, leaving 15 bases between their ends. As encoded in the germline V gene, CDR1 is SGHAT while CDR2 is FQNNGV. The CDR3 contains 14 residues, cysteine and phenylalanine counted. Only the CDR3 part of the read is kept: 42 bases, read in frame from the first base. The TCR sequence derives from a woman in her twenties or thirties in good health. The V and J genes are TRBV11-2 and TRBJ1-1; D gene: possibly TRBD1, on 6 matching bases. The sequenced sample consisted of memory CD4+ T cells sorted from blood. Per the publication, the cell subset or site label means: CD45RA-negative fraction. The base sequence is TGTGCCAGCAGCCTCAGAGGGGGGGAGACTGAAGCTTTCTTT. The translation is CASSLRGGETEAFF.